This entry lists 28 T cell receptor beta chains sequenced from one sample in a study of T cells in Graves' hyperthyroidism and ophthalmopathy. Researchers took RNA transcripts and amplified the TCR beta CDR3 regions from them. TCR CDR3 underwent first-round RT-PCR with the HTBI primer set. TCRdb analysed the multiplex PCR reads with MiXCR anew, one entry per CDR3 protein. Of approximately 620,000 distinct CDR3 sequences in the sample, about a sixth were seen once. Sequences were obtained from blood. These receptors all come from a woman between 40 and 55 years old with Graves' ophthalmopathy.

This clonotype was seen a few times. J is TRBJ1-5 and V is TRBV19; no definite D call. Per germline, CDR1 LNHDA and CDR2 SQIVND (reference sequence). The CDR3 loop spans 13 amino acids. With 3 bases removed from V and 6 bases from J, the gap between germline ends came to 9 bases. The DNA for the CDR3 is TGTGCCAGTAGTATCCCTTGGGGTCAGCCCCAGCATTTT. Translated, it gives CASSIPWGQPQHF. Full variable domain (missing parts from reference TRBV19 and TRBJ1-5): DGGITQSPKYLFRKEGQNVTLSCEQNLNHDAMYWYRQDPGQGLRLIYYSQIVNDFQKGDIAEGYSVSREKKESFPLTVTSAQKNPTAFYLCASSIPWGQPQHFGDGTRLSIL.

This clonotype was picked up many times. The J gene is TRBJ1-1, the V gene TRBV30; 7 nucleotides match TRBD1. This CDR3 spans 14 amino acids. V was clipped by 3 bases and J by 3 bases; unmatched bases: 7. CDR1 GTSNPN and CDR2 SVGIG come from the germline V gene (reference sequence). The DNA for the CDR3 is TGTGCCTGGAGCCCCCCCACAGGGGACACTGAAGCTTTCTTT. Translation gives CAWSPPTGDTEAFF. The full variable domain, in which reference TRBV30 and TRBJ1-1 provide the parts outside the CDR3, is SQTIHQWPATLVQPVGSPLSLECTVEGTSNPNLYWYRQAAGRGLQLLFYSVGIGQISSEVPQNLSASRPQDRQFILSSKKLLLSDSGFYLCAWSPPTGDTEAFFGQGTRLTVV.

This clonotype came up a few times. V gene TRBV2 combines with J gene TRBJ1-5, with D hard to call. The CDR3 consists of 17 residues. V was shortened by 1 base and J by 3 bases, with 16 bases between the two germline ends. Per germline, CDR1 SNHLY and CDR2 FYNNEI. In DNA, the CDR3 is TGTGCCAGCAGTGAAGGAGGAATAAGGACGTTCAATCAGCCCCAGCATTTT. Translated: CASSEGGIRTFNQPQHF.

This clonotype was observed at least ten times. The chain has TRBV11-2 and TRBJ2-7; D not resolved. V was trimmed by 1 base and J by 5 bases, leaving 12 bases between them. The CDR3 is 14 amino acids. Germline loops: CDR1 SGHAT, CDR2 FQNNGV. Written as DNA, the CDR3 is TGTGCCAGCAGCTTAGCTTACAATTTCGACGAGCAGTACTTC. Residues: CASSLAYNFDEQYF.

This clonotype was observed a handful of times. The V gene is TRBV5-1, the J gene TRBJ2-1; the match to TRBD2 covers 10 bases. The CDR3 extends over 18 amino acids. Trimming at V came to 1 base and at J to 9 bases, leaving 16 bases not matched to a gene. Germline V lookup: CDR1 SGHRS, CDR2 YFSETQ. CDR3 protein: CASSLKVSGRAGLGEQFF. DNA for the CDR3: TGCGCCAGCAGCTTGAAAGTAAGCGGGAGGGCCGGGTTGGGTGAGCAGTTCTTC.

In this sample, this clonotype turned up many times. The chain carries TRBV18 and TRBJ1-2, with a possible D match to TRBD1 (6 bases). Germline V gene lookup returns CDR1 KGHSH and CDR2 LQKENI. The CDR3 totals 15 residues. V was pared by 3 bases and J by 5 bases, with 16 bases between. The CDR3 spells CASSPTDSTLYGYTF. The CDR3 DNA reads as TGTGCCAGCTCACCCACGGACAGTACCCTATATGGCTACACCTTC.

This clonotype has a count of ten or more. V and J are TRBV18 and TRBJ2-3; D is uncertain. Germline V gives CDR1 KGHSH, CDR2 LQKENI. The CDR3 has 12 residues. The ends were cut back, 3 bases at V and 5 bases at J, with 6 bases in the middle. CDR3 nucleotides: TGTGCCAGCTCACCGGTACTAGATACGCAGTATTTT. Translating it yields CASSPVLDTQYF.

A single count supports this clonotype. Relative to the germline gene, one junction end is altered; a read error may explain this. The chain employs TRBV28 and TRBJ2-7; tentatively, D is TRBD2 (7 bases). The CDR3 runs 14 residues. The germline V gene has CDR1 MDHEN and CDR2 SYDVKM. CDR3 residues: CASSPIRGAYEQCF. The CDR3 DNA sequence: TGTGCCAGCAGTCCGATTCGGGGGGCCTACGAGCAGTGCTTC. Combining the CDR3 with reference TRBV28 and TRBJ2-7 gives the whole variable domain DVKVTQSSRYLVKRTGEKVFLECVQDMDHENMFWYRQDPGLGLRLIYFSYDVKMKEKGDIPEGYSVSREKKERFSLILESASTNQTSMYLCASSPIRGAYEQCFGPGTRLTVT.

V is TRBV30 and J is TRBJ2-3; tentatively, D is TRBD2 (5 bases). Per the germline V gene, CDR1 is GTSNPN and CDR2 is SVGIG (reference sequence). The V and J ends lost 1 base and 3 bases respectively, with 14 bases between them. This CDR3 spans 15 amino acids. The CDR3 DNA reads TGTGCCTGGAGTGACGGGTGGCCGGGGACAGATACGCAGTATTTT. This codes for CAWSDGWPGTDTQYF.

This clonotype came up many times. The chain recombines TRBV11-2 with TRBJ2-1; tentative D call: TRBD1 (6 bases). The CDR3 runs to 15 residues. Trimming removed 4 bases from V and 10 bases from J, with 20 bases in between. Germline V gene sequence: CDR1 SGHAT, CDR2 FQNNGV. The CDR3 spells CASSSPTGPLAEQFF. The CDR3 coding sequence is TGTGCCAGCAGCTCACCCACAGGGCCTCTCGCGGAGCAGTTCTTC.

This chain joins TRBV28 and TRBJ1-5; 11 bases are shared with TRBD1. Germline values: CDR1 MDHEN, CDR2 SYDVKM. J gave up 9 bases and V 3 bases, and 7 bases lay outside the gene matches. CDR3 length: 15 amino acids. The CDR3 loop reads CASSFGQGAYPPQHF. DNA of the CDR3: TGTGCCAGCAGTTTCGGACAGGGGGCGTACCCGCCCCAGCATTTT.

Many counts were recorded for this clonotype. The genes are TRBV2 and TRBJ2-4; D might be TRBD1 (6 bases). The CDR3 length is 14 residues. V lost 10 bases and J lost 0, with 13 bases in between. CDR1 and CDR2 from the germline V gene are SNHLY and FYNNEI. Written as DNA, the CDR3 is TGTGCCACCGGCGAGGGGGTAGCCAAAAACATTCAGTACTTC. This translates into CATGEGVAKNIQYF.

The table lists this clonotype with many counts. The V and J genes are TRBV20-1 and TRBJ1-5, with TRBD1 identical over 9 bases. V gave up 5 bases and J gave up 0 bases; unmatched junction bases: 8. Per the germline V gene, CDR1 is DFQATT and CDR2 is SNEGSKA (reference sequence). This CDR3 spans 16 amino acids. CDR3 loop: CSAPGTGRHSNQPQHF. The CDR3 bases are TGCAGTGCTCCCGGGACAGGGCGACATAGCAATCAGCCCCAGCATTTT.

This clonotype was seen many times. CDR3 sequence (DNA): TGCAGTGGAGAGGGGGGGGGAGTTGGCTACACCTTC. Translating it yields CSGEGGGVGYTF. The chain links TRBV20-1 to TRBJ1-2, with D maybe TRBD1 (6 bases). Germline loops: CDR1 DFQATT, CDR2 SNEGSKA (reference sequence). Trimming left V 7 bases short and J 7 bases short, with 16 bases between. The length of the CDR3 is 12 residues.

This clonotype was seen a few times. The CDR3 region has the DNA TGCAGTGCTCAAGACCATTTCCTCGGCTCCTACGAGCAGTACTTC. This sequence encodes CSAQDHFLGSYEQYF. The chain has TRBV20-1 and TRBJ2-7; no reliable D call. Germline CDR1 and CDR2: DFQATT and SNEGSKA (reference sequence). V lost 5 bases to trimming and J lost 0 bases, with 17 bases between them. The CDR3 runs 15 residues.

This clonotype was seen ten or more times. The chain joins TRBV11-2 to TRBJ2-1, with 9 positions matching TRBD2. Germline lookup yields CDR1 SGHAT and CDR2 FQNNGV. This CDR3 has 15 amino acids. V lost 3 bases to trimming and J lost 5 bases; unmatched junction nucleotides: 5. CDR3 nucleotides: TGTGCCAGCAGCTTCTTGGCGGGAGGGAACAATGAGCAGTTCTTC. It specifies CASSFLAGGNNEQFF.

To note about this clonotype: Germline is not matched at one junction end, which may reflect a read error. The genes are TRBV7-3 and TRBJ1-6; D is unclear. Per germline, CDR1 SGHTA and CDR2 FQGTGA. The CDR3 runs 15 residues. The CDR3 region has the DNA TGTGCCAGCAGCCTAACCGGACTCCCTAATTCACCCCTCCACTTT. The encoded protein is CASSLTGLPNSPLHF.

The table lists this clonotype with many counts. The chain combines TRBV3-1 with TRBJ2-3; D gene unclear. Germline values: CDR1 LGHDT, CDR2 YNNKEL (reference sequence). Trimming stripped 3 bases from V and 8 bases from J, with 9 bases between. This CDR3 contains 12 residues. In DNA, the CDR3 is TGTGCCAGCAGCCACTCGGATGGTACGCAGTATTTT. Its translation is CASSHSDGTQYF.

This clonotype was seen repeatedly, ten times or more. V is TRBV14 and J is TRBJ1-2; D not certain. CDR1 is SGHDN and CDR2 is FVKESK in the germline V gene. V lost 3 bases and J 8 bases, leaving 19 bases between the germline ends. CDR3 length equals 15 residues. The CDR3, as DNA: TGTGCCAGCAGCCAGGGGTTTACGGATGTTTACGGCTACACCTTC. Its protein product is CASSQGFTDVYGYTF.

This rearrangement joins TRBV9 to TRBJ1-6; D not resolved. V was trimmed by 0 bases and J by 9 bases, leaving 10 bases between them. CDR3 length: 14 amino acids. Germline values: CDR1 SGDLS, CDR2 YYNGEE. CDR3 sequence reads: CASSVGPDRSPLHF. In DNA, the CDR3 is TGTGCCAGCAGCGTAGGACCTGATCGTTCACCCCTCCACTTT.

The chain couples TRBV6-1 to TRBJ2-5, with TRBD2 matching 12 bases. Trimming took 6 bases from V and 4 from J; bases not matched to a gene: 9. Germline V lookup: CDR1 MNHNS, CDR2 SASEGT. This CDR3 is 16 amino acids long. CDR3 protein: CASRGLAGGLIETQYF. The DNA of the CDR3 is TGTGCCAGCAGGGGCCTAGCGGGGGGGCTGATAGAGACCCAGTACTTC.

This clonotype was detected ten times or more. This chain connects TRBV15 to TRBJ2-5; no reliable D call. The germline gives CDR1 LNHNV, CDR2 YYDKDF (reference sequence). The CDR3 is made up of 18 amino acids. The V and J ends lost 4 bases and 0 bases respectively, with 21 bases between them. CDR3 loop: CATSTEMVHQPNQETQYF. CDR3 coding DNA: TGTGCCACCAGCACAGAGATGGTACACCAGCCAAACCAAGAGACCCAGTACTTC.

This clonotype was seen at least ten times. The chain employs TRBV3-1 and TRBJ1-1; maybe TRBD1 (5 bases). Per the germline V gene, CDR1 is LGHDT and CDR2 is YNNKEL (reference sequence). The V gene lost 0 bases and the J gene lost 7 bases, with 9 bases spanning the gap. The length of the CDR3 is 13 residues. The CDR3, as DNA: TGTGCCAGCAGCCAAGAAGGGACCCGTGAAGCTTTCTTT. As protein: CASSQEGTREAFF.

V and J are TRBV24-1 and TRBJ2-1; D gene uncertain. The germline CDR1 and CDR2 sequences are KGHDR and SFDVKD. The CDR3 is 11 amino acids. Trimming took off 4 bases at V and 9 bases at J, with 6 bases between the two ends. This CDR3 reads CATSDSGEQFF. The CDR3 region has the DNA TGTGCCACCAGTGACTCTGGTGAGCAGTTCTTC.

The genes are TRBV7-3 and TRBJ2-1, with a tentative D call TRBD1 (5 bases). The CDR3 covers 15 residues. V gave up 4 bases and J gave up 6 bases, with 16 bases separating them. The germline V gene has CDR1 SGHTA and CDR2 FQGTGA. As DNA, the CDR3 is TGTGCCAGCAGCTCACTGGCAGGGTCAAGCAATGAGCAGTTCTTC. As protein: CASSSLAGSSNEQFF.

About this clonotype itself: The conserved closing phenylalanine or tryptophan is absent in this CDR3, likely reflecting a read error. The chain employs TRBV3-1 and TRBJ2-7; D is ambiguous. The CDR3 runs 14 residues. In germline, CDR1 is LGHDT, CDR2 YNNKEL (reference sequence). V lost 1 base, J lost 2 bases, and 9 bases lay in between. For the CDR3, the DNA is TGTGCCAGCAGCCAAGTCAGAAACCCCTACGAGCAGTACTCC. Amino acid sequence: CASSQVRNPYEQYS.

This clonotype was picked up many times. The J gene is TRBJ2-1, the V gene TRBV3-1; TRBD2 agrees at 9 bases. Trimming cost V 6 bases and J 1 base; bases outside gene matches: 4. The CDR3 runs 15 residues. Germline values: CDR1 LGHDT, CDR2 YNNKEL (reference sequence). The CDR3 region has the DNA TGTGCCAGCAGACCTAGCGGGACTTCCTACAATGAGCAGTTCTTC. Its translation: CASRPSGTSYNEQFF.

This clonotype occurred many times. This sequence joins TRBV6-1 and TRBJ2-7; 12 bases match TRBD1. This CDR3 spans 15 amino acids. The V gene's germline CDR1 is MNHNS and CDR2 SASEGT. The V segment lost 10 bases and the J segment 2 bases; nucleotides outside the gene matches: 9. The CDR3 is CATNPGQGATYEQYF. As DNA, the CDR3 is TGTGCCACAAACCCGGGACAGGGGGCAACCTACGAGCAGTACTTC.